This T cell receptor (beta chain) was recovered during a study of cytomegalovirus exposure and HLA in healthy donors. On this clone itself: The antigen is undetermined.

The PCR used 60 Vbeta and 13 Jbeta primers. Original data processing: Later analysis identified tens of millions of unique TCR beta chains, around 10 million shared. The repertoire was sequenced with immunoSEQ multiplex PCR; TCRdb's copy has only in-frame clones and lacks some. The DNA was the basis for D and trimming; V, J and clone size are from that table. The sample includes about 120,000 clones, about 80% of them seen just once. The ends were cut back, 7 bases at V and 8 bases at J, with 17 bases in the middle. The CDR3 runs to 14 residues. Germline assignment: CDR1 MDHEN and CDR2 SYDVKM. General study results and limits: HLA alleles showed associations with fewer than 20,000 TCR beta sequences in a later analysis, at a 0.05 false discovery rate.

The source of this sequence is a man aged 18 to 35 in good health and CMV-seronegative. The J gene is TRBJ1-4, the V gene TRBV28; D possibly corresponds to TRBD1 (5 bases). The specimen sequenced was PBMCs. CDR3 sequence: CASIPGTGGEKLFF. The CDR3 DNA reads as TGTGCCAGCATCCCTGGGACCGGAGGGGAAAAACTGTTTTTT. Supplemented by reference TRBV28 and TRBJ1-4, the full variable domain reads DVKVTQSSRYLVKRTGEKVFLECVQDMDHENMFWYRQDPGLGLRLIYFSYDVKMKEKGDIPEGYSVSREKKERFSLILESASTNQTSMYLCASIPGTGGEKLFFGSGTQLSVL.